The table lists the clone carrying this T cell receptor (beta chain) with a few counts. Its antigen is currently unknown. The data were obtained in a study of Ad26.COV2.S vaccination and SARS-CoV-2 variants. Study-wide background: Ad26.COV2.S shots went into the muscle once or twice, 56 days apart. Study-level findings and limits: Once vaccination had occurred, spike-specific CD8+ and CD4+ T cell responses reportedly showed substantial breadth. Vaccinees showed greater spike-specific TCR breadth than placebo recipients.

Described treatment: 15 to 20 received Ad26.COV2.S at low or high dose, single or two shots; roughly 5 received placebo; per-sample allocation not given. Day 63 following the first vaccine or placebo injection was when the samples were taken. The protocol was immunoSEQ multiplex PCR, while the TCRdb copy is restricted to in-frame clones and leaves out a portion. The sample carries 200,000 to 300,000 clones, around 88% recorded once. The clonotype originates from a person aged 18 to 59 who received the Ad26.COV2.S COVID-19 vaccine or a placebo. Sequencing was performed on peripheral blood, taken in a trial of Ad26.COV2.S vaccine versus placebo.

The CDR3 is CASSQGGTEAFF. The CDR3 region has the DNA TGTGCCAGCAGCCAGGGGGGAACTGAAGCTTTCTTT. J is TRBJ1-1 and V is TRBV3-1 (or the pseudogene TRBV3-2); possibly TRBD1 for D (5 bases). CDR1 and CDR2 (germline): LGHDT, YNNKEL (reference sequence). The CDR3 runs 12 residues. With 3 bases removed from V and 5 bases from J, the gap between germline ends came to 7 bases.